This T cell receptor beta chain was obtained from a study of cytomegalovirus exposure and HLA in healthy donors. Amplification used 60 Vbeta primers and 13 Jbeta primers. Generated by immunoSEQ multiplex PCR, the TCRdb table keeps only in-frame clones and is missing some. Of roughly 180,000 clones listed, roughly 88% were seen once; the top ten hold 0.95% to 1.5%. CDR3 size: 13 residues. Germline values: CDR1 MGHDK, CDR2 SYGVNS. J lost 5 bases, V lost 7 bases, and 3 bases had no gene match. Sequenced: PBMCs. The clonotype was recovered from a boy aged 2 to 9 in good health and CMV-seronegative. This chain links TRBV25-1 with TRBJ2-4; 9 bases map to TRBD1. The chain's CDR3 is CASTRDRENIQYF. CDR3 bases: TGTGCCAGCACCAGGGACAGGGAAAACATTCAGTACTTC.